This T cell receptor (beta chain) was identified during a study of blood T cell repertoires in COVID-19. Sequencing used immunoSEQ multiplex PCR; TCRdb keeps in-frame clones, though not all of them. The table has over 100,000 clones, about 80% seen once. The CDR3 sequence is 15 residues long. Germline V CDR1 and CDR2: SEHNR, FQNEAQ (reference sequence). The V and J ends lost 1 base and 2 bases, in that order; junction bases with no gene match: 4. Sequenced sample: peripheral blood. The chain uses TRBV7-9 and TRBJ2-5, with 7 bases that match TRBD2. This clonotype was obtained from an elderly woman with acute or convalescent COVID-19. The CDR3 DNA follows: TGTGCCAGCAGCTTAGGTTGGGGAGGGCAAGAGACCCAGTACTTC. Translation gives CASSLGWGGQETQYF.